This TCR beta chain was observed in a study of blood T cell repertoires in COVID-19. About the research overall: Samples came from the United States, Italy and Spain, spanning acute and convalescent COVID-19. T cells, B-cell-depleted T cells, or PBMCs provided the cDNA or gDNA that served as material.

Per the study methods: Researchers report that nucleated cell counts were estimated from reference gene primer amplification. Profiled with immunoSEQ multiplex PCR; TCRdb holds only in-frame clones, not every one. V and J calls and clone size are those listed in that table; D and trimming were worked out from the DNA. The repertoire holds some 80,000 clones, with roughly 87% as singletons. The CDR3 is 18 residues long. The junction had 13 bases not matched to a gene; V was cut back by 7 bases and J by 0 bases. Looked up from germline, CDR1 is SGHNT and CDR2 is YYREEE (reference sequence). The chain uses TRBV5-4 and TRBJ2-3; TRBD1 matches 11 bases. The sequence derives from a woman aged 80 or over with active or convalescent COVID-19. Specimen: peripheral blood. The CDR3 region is CASGGQGVESSSTDTQYF. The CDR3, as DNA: TGTGCCAGCGGGGGACAGGGGGTCGAATCGTCTAGCACAGATACGCAGTATTTT.